This T cell receptor (beta chain) stems from a study of OX40 agonist ivuxolimab in advanced cancers. Measured with immunoSEQ multiplex PCR; TCRdb has only the in-frame clones, and not every one. The table shows about 76,000 clones, with roughly 85% occurring only once. Concerning this clone itself: Within the sample, other DNA sequences also encode this same CDR3.

This CDR3 contains 11 residues. Germline V gene lookup returns CDR1 GTSNPN and CDR2 SVGIG (reference sequence). Trimming removed 5 bases at V and 8 bases at J, with 13 bases between. The specimen was CD4+ or CD8+ T cells sorted from blood, collected in a trial of the OX40 agonist ivuxolimab. This TCR came from an adult with an advanced solid tumor such as melanoma, head and neck, liver or kidney cancer. This chain uses TRBV30 with TRBJ2-7; D is uncertain. The CDR3 loop is CAWGWGDKQYF. The CDR3 DNA reads as TGTGCCTGGGGGTGGGGTGACAAGCAGTACTTC.